Detailed here is one T cell receptor beta chain. The sample originates from a study of blood T cell repertoires in COVID-19. The overall study: T cells, B-cell-depleted T cells, or PBMCs provided the cDNA or gDNA that served as material.

CDR1 and CDR2 from the germline V gene are LNHDA and SQIVND (reference sequence). The J segment lost 9 bases and the V segment lost 4 bases, leaving 6 bases of the junction unmatched. CDR3 length: 14 amino acids. Data came from immunoSEQ multiplex PCR; TCRdb stores just in-frame clones and leaves some out. The data show about 240,000 clones, roughly 90% seen once. The sequencing sample was made of PBMCs or T cells enriched from blood (not recorded which). The chain uses TRBV19 and TRBJ2-1; 10 bases are a match to TRBD1. The receptor comes from a woman aged 25 to 39 who had recovered from COVID-19. CDR3 in DNA: TGTGCCAGTAGTAAGACAGGGGGCATGGGTGAGCAGTTCTTC. The encoded protein is CASSKTGGMGEQFF.